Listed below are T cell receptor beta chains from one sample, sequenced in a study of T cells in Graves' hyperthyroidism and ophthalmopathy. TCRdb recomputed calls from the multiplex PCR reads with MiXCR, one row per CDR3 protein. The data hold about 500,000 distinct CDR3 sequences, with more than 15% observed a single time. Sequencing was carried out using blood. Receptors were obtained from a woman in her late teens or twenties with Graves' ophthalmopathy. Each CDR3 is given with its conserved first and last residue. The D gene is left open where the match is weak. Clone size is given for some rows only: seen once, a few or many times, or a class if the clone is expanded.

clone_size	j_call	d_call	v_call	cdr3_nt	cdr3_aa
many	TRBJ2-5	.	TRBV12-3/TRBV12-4	TGTGCCAGCAGCGGAGTCGTAACGGACTACGAGGCTATGACCCAGTACTTC	CASSGVVTDYEAMTQYF
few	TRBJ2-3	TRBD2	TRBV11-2	TGTGCCAGCAGCTTCGGGGGTAGCGGGGGGCGCACAGATACGCAGTATTTT	CASSFGGSGGRTDTQYF
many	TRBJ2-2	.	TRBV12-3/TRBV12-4	TGTGCCAGCAGTTTCGCCCCCGGACCGGGCACCGGGGAGCTGTTTTTT	CASSFAPGPGTGELFF
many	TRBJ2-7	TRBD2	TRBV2	TGTGCCGGAAAAGCGGGAGGGTTCTACGAGCAGTACTTC	CAGKAGGFYEQYF
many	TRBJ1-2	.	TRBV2	TGTGCCAGCCAAGCTGTCCTGGCTAACTATGGCTACACCTTC	CASQAVLANYGYTF
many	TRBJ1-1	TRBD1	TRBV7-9	TGTGCCAGCAGCTCCAGGGGACAGAGCACTGAAGCTTTCTTT	CASSSRGQSTEAFF
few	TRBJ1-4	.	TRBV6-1	TGTGCCAGCAGTGCCGCTACTGAAAAACTGTTTTTT	CASSAATEKLFF
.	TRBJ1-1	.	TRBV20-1	TGCAGTGCAAGCGCAGCTCTGAACACTGAAGCTTTCTTT	CSASAALNTEAFF
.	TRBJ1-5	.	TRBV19	TGTGCCAGTAGTAAGGGACGGTCAGGCAATCAGCCCCAGCATTTT	CASSKGRSGNQPQHF
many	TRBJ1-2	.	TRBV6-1	TGTGCCAGCAGTGAAGCAAGCGTCCGACTCAACTATGGCTACACCTTC	CASSEASVRLNYGYTF
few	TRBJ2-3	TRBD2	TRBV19	TGTGCCAGTAGTGGGACTAGCGGTACCACAGATACGCAGTATTTT	CASSGTSGTTDTQYF
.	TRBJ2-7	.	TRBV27	TGTGCCAGCAGTTTACGCACGGACCTCTACGAGCAGTACTTC	CASSLRTDLYEQYF
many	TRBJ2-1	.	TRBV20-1	TGCAGTGCTAGACTTGCGGGACTCAATGAGCAGTTCTTC	CSARLAGLNEQFF
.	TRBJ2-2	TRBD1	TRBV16	TGTGCCAGCAGCCAATCGATACAGGGGACCGGGGAGCTGTTTTTT	CASSQSIQGTGELFF
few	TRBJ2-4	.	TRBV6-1	TGTGCCAGCAGTGAAGCGCTTGGGAGAATAGCCAAAAACATTCAGTACTTC	CASSEALGRIAKNIQYF
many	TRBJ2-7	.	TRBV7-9	TGTGCCAGCAGCTCCGAGGTAACACGTGAGCAGTACTTC	CASSSEVTREQYF
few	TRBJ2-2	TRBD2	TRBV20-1	TGCAGTGCTAGAGTGACTAGCGGGTACGGGGAGCTGTTTTTT	CSARVTSGYGELFF
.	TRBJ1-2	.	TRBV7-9	TGTGCCAGCAGCTTAACAGACTTAGCCTATGGCTACACCTTC	CASSLTDLAYGYTF
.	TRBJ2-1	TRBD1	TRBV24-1	TGTGCCACCGCTCGGGACAGCTCCTACAATGAGCAGTTCTTC	CATARDSSYNEQFF
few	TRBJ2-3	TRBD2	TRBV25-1	TGTGCCACTTCACCCGGGACTACCCGGGGAGATACGCAGTATTTT	CATSPGTTRGDTQYF
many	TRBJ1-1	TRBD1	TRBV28	TGTGCCAGCAGCTCGGGGGCAGGGGGAGGCCGAAGGACTGAAGCTTTCTTT	CASSSGAGGGRRTEAFF
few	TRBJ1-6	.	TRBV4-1	TGCGCCAGCAGCCAGATCGGATTCAATTCACCCCTCCACTTT	CASSQIGFNSPLHF
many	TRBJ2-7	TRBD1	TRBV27	TGTGCCAGCAGTCTAGGGACCGGGACAGGGGCCTACGAGCAGTACTTC	CASSLGTGTGAYEQYF
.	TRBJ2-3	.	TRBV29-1	TGCAGCGTTGTACTCCGGGTTGACAAGAAACCAGATACGCAGTATTTT	CSVVLRVDKKPDTQYF
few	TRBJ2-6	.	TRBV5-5	TGTGCCAGCAGACCAGACCGGGCTCCCTCTGGGGCCAACGTCCTGACTTTC	CASRPDRAPSGANVLTF
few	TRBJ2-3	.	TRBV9	TGTGCCAGCAGCGTAGAATTTGGGCGGGGGCCAGATACGCAGTATTTT	CASSVEFGRGPDTQYF
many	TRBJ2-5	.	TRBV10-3	TGTGCCATCGGGGTGGGGTTCGTGGGGGAAGAGACCCAGTACTTC	CAIGVGFVGEETQYF
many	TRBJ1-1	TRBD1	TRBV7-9	TGTGCCAGCAGCTTAACAGGGGGCGCATCTGAAGCTTTCTTT	CASSLTGGASEAFF
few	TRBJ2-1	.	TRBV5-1	TGCGCCAGCAGCGGTCTCGGGTTCAATGAGCAGTTCTTC	CASSGLGFNEQFF
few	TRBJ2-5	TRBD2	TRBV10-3	TGTGCCATCAGTGGCAGTCTAGCGGGAGTGGAGACCCAGTACTTC	CAISGSLAGVETQYF
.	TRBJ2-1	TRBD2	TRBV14	TGTGCCAGCAGCCAAGGAAGACTAGCCGCATACAATGAGCAGTTCTTC	CASSQGRLAAYNEQFF
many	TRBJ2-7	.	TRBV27	TGTGCCAGCAGTTTATTAACGCCATACGAGCAGTACTTC	CASSLLTPYEQYF
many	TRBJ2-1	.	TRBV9	TGTGCCAGCACCGGGTCGGTAAGCTCCTACAATGAGCAGTTCTTC	CASTGSVSSYNEQFF
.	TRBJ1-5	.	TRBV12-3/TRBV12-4	TGTGCCAGCAGTTTTGGGACAAATCAGCCCCAGCATTTT	CASSFGTNQPQHF
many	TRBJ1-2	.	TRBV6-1	TGTGCCAGCAGTGAAAGAGCGGTAGCAGGGAATTCTGGCTACACCTTC	CASSERAVAGNSGYTF
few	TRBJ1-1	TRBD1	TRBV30	TGTGCCTCCTCCGAATCCCCGACAGGGGCAACTGAAGCTTTCTTT	CASSESPTGATEAFF
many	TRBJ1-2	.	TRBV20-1	TGCAGTGCTCTCATTACCGGGGGGCTCGATGGCTACACCTTC	CSALITGGLDGYTF
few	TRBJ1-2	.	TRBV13	TGTGCCAGCAGCTTAGGAGCCGGGGAGAACGGCTACACCTTC	CASSLGAGENGYTF
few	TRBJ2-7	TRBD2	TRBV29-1	TGCAGCGCGAGCGGGGGGATCCGGTACGAGCAGTACTTC	CSASGGIRYEQYF
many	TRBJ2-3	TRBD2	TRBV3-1	TGTGCCAGCAGCCACGAACTAGCGGGAGCCGGAGATACGCAGTATTTT	CASSHELAGAGDTQYF
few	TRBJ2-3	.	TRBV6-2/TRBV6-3	TGTGCCAGCAGACACAACAGGGGCACAGATACGCAGTATTTT	CASRHNRGTDTQYF
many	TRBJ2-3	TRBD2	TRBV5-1	TGCGCCAGCAGCTGGGCTAGCGGGAGTGGGACAGATACGCAGTATTTT	CASSWASGSGTDTQYF
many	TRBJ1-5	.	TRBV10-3	TGTGCCATCCAGCGGTATAGCAATCAGCCCCAGCATTTT	CAIQRYSNQPQHF
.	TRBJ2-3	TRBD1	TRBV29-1	TGCAGCGTTTATAACAGGGGGACGAGAGATACGCAGTATTTT	CSVYNRGTRDTQYF
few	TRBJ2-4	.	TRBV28	TGTGCCAGCAGTACCTCCAGGGTGGGGGACATTCAGTACTTC	CASSTSRVGDIQYF
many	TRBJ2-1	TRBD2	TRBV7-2	TGTGCCAGCAGCTCACCACTAGCGGGAGTGAGGGGCAACTCCTACAATGAGCAGTTCTTC	CASSSPLAGVRGNSYNEQFF
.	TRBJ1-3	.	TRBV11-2	TGTGCCAGCAGCTTAGAACAGTTTGGAAACACCATATATTTT	CASSLEQFGNTIYF
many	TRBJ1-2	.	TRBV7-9	TGTGCCAGCAGCCCCATCCGGGACCGGGGTTATGGCTACACCTTC	CASSPIRDRGYGYTF
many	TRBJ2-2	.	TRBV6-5	TGTGCCAGCAGTTACTCGAGCACCGGGGAGCTGTTTTTT	CASSYSSTGELFF
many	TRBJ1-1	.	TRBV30	TGTGCCTGGAGTGAGGGGCGAGGTACTGAAGCTTTCTTT	CAWSEGRGTEAFF
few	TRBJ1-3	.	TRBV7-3	TGTGCCAGCAGCCGCGCTGAGGGGGGGACCTCTGGAAACACCATATATTTT	CASSRAEGGTSGNTIYF